This T cell receptor (beta chain) was recorded in a study of T cell repertoires in cytomegalovirus infection. Overall study: Indications came from public TCR beta signatures; they pointed to CMV infection and to a matching HLA type.

TCRdb independently ran MiXCR on the reads; one entry per CDR3 protein. The sample holds about 500,000 distinct CDR3 sequences, roughly 34% seen once. Whole-study findings and limits: The ex vivo response showed dominance by HLA-C-restricted CMV-specific TCR beta clonotypes.

With regard to this clonotype: Its antigen is unidentified.

Sequencing was performed on cultured PBMCs, taken from culture after CMV antigen stimulation. This TCR derives from a human donor in good health (CMV status not recorded). Some clones in this sample may be carry-over from other donors' samples.

For the CDR3, the DNA is TGTGCCAGTGAGCCATTAGGAGTTATGAACACTGAAGCTTTCTTT. This gives the protein CASEPLGVMNTEAFF. The rearrangement uses TRBV6-6 and TRBJ1-1; no definite D call. V was cut by 9 bases and J by 0 bases, with 17 bases left in between. The CDR3 length is 15 residues. Germline values: CDR1 MNHNY, CDR2 SVGAGI (reference sequence).